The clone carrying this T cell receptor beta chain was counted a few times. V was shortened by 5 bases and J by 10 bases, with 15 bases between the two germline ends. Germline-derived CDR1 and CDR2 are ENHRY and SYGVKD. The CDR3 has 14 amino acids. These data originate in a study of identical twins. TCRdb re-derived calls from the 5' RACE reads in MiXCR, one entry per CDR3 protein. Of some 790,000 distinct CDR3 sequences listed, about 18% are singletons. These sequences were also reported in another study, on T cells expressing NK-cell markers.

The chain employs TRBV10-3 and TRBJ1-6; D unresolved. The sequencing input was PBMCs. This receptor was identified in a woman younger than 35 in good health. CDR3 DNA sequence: TGTGCCATCAGTTATCAAGAACTAGAGTCACCCCTCCACTTT. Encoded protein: CAISYQELESPLHF.